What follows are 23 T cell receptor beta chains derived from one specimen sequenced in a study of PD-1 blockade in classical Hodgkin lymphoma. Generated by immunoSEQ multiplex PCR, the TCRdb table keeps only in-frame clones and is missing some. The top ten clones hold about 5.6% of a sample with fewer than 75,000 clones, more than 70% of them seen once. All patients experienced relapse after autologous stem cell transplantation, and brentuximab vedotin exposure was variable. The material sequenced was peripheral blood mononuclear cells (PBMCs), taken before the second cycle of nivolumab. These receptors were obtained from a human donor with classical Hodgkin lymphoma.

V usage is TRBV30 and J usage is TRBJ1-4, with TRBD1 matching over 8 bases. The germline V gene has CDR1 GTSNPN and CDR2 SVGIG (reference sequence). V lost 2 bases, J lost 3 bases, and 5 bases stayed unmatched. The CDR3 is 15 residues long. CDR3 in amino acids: CAWSRRTGPNEKLFF. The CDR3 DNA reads TGTGCCTGGAGTAGGCGGACAGGGCCTAATGAAAAACTGTTTTTT.

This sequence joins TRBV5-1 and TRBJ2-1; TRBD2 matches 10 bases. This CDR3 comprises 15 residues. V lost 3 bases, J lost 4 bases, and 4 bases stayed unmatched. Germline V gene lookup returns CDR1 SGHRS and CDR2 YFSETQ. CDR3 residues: CASSSGLAAYNEQFF. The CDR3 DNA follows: TGCGCCAGCAGCTCAGGACTAGCGGCTTACAATGAGCAGTTCTTC.

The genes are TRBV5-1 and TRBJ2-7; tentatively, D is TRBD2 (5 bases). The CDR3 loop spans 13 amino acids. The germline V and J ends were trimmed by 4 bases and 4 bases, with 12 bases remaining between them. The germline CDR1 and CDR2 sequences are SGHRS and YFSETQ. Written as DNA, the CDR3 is TGCGCCAGCAGCCGGGATTTTCAATACGAGCAGTACTTC. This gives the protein CASSRDFQYEQYF.

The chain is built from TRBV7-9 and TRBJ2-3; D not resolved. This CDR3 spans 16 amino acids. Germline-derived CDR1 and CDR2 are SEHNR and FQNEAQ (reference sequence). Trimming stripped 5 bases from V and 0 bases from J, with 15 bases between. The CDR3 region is CASSQGSHSSTDTQYF. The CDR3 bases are TGTGCCAGCAGCCAAGGAAGCCATTCTAGCACAGATACGCAGTATTTT. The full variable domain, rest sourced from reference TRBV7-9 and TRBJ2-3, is DTGVSQNPRHKITKRGQNVTFRCDPISEHNRLYWYRQTLGQGPEFLTYFQNEAQLEKSRLLSDRFSAERPKGSFSTLEIQRTEQGDSAMYLCASSQGSHSSTDTQYFGPGTRLTVL.

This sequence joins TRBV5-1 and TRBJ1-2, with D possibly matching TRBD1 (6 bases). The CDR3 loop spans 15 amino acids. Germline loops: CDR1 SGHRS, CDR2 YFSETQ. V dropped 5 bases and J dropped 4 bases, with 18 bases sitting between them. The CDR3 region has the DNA TGCGCCAGCAGATCCGGCAGCGGGGGCACCTATGGCTACACCTTC. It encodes CASRSGSGGTYGYTF.

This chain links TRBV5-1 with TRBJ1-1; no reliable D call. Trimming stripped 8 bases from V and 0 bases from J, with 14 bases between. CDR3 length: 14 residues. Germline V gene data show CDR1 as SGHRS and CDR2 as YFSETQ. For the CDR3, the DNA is TGCGCCAGTTGCTCCGGGGTCTTGAACACTGAAGCTTTCTTT. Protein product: CASCSGVLNTEAFF. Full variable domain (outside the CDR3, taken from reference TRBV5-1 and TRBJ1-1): KAGVTQTPRYLIKTRGQQVTLSCSPISGHRSVSWYQQTPGQGLQFLFEYFSETQRNKGNFPGRFSGRQFSNSRSEMNVSTLELGDSALYLCASCSGVLNTEAFFGQGTRLTVV.

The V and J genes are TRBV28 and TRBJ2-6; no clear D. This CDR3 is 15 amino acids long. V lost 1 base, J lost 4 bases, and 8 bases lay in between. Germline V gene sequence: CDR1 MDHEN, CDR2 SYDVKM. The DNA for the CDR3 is TGTGCCAGCAGTTTATCCGGGCTGGGGGCCAACGTCCTGACTTTC. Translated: CASSLSGLGANVLTF.

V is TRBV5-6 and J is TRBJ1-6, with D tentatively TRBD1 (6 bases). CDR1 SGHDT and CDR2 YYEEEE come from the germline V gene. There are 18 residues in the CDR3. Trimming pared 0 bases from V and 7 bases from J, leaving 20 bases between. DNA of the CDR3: TGTGCCAGCAGCTTGGGAGGGTGGGGGGCCGGAGGGAATTCACCCCTCCACTTT. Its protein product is CASSLGGWGAGGNSPLHF.

CDR3 coding DNA: TGTGCCAGCAGCTTAGCGCAGGATTCACCCCTCCACTTT. Translated, it gives CASSLAQDSPLHF. The V and J genes are TRBV7-9 and TRBJ1-6; D not resolved. The germline CDR1 and CDR2 sequences are SEHNR and FQNEAQ (reference sequence). V was trimmed by 0 bases and J by 8 bases, leaving 5 bases between them. The CDR3 is 13 residues long. Combining the CDR3 with reference TRBV7-9 and TRBJ1-6 gives the whole variable domain DTGVSQNPRHKITKRGQNVTFRCDPISEHNRLYWYRQTLGQGPEFLTYFQNEAQLEKSRLLSDRFSAERPKGSFSTLEIQRTEQGDSAMYLCASSLAQDSPLHFGNGTRLTVT.

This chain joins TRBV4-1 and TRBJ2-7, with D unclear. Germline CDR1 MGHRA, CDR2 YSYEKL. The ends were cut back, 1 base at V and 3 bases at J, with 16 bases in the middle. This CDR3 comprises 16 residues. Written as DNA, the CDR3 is TGCGCCAGCAGCCAAGTTGCAGGTCCCCCCGGCTACGAGCAGTACTTC. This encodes CASSQVAGPPGYEQYF.

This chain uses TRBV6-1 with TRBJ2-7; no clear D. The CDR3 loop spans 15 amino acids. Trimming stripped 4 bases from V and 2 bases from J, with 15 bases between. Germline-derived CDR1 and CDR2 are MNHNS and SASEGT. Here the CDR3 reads CASSGQKVPTYEQYF. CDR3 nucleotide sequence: TGTGCCAGCAGTGGGCAGAAGGTTCCAACCTACGAGCAGTACTTC.

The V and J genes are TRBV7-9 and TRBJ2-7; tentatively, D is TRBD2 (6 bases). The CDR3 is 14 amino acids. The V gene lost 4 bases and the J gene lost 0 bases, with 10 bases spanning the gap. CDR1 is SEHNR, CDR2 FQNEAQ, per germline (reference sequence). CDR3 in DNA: TGTGCCAGCAGCTACCGGGGGAGCTCCTACGAGCAGTACTTC. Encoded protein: CASSYRGSSYEQYF.

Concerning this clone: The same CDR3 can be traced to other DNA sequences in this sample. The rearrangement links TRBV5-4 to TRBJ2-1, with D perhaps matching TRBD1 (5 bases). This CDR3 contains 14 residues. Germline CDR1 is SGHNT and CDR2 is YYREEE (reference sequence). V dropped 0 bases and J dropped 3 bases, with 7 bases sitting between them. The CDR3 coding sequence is TGTGCCAGCAGCTTGGGAGACAGCTACAATGAGCAGTTCTTC. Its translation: CASSLGDSYNEQFF.

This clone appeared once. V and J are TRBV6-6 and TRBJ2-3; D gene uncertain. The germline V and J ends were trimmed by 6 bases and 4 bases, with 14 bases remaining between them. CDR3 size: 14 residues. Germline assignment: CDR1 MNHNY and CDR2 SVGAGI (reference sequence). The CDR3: CASSPKVSADTQYF. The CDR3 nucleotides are TGTGCCAGCAGCCCTAAGGTTTCCGCAGATACGCAGTATTTT.

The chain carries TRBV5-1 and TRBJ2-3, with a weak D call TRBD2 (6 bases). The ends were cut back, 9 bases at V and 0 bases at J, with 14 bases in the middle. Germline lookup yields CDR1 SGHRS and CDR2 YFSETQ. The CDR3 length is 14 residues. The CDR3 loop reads CATKTGTSTDTQYF. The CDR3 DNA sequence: TGCGCCACCAAGACCGGGACTAGCACAGATACGCAGTATTTT.

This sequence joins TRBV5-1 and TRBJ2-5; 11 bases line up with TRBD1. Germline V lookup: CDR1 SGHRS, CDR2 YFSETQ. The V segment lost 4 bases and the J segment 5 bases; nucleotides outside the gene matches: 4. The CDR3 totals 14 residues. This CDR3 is CASSRTGGDETQYF. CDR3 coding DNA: TGCGCCAGCAGCCGGACAGGGGGCGATGAGACCCAGTACTTC.

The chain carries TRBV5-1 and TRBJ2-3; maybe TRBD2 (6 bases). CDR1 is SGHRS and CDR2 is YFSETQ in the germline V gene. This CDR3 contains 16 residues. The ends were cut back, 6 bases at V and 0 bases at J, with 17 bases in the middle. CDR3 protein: CASTPWGRESTDTQYF. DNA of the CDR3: TGCGCCAGCACCCCTTGGGGTCGGGAGAGCACAGATACGCAGTATTTT.

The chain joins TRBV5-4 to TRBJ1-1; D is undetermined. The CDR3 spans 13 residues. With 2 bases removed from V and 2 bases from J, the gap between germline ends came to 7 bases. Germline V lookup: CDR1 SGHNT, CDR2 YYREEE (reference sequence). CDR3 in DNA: TGTGCCAGCAGCTTTACAGCTAACACTGAAGCTTTCTTT. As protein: CASSFTANTEAFF.

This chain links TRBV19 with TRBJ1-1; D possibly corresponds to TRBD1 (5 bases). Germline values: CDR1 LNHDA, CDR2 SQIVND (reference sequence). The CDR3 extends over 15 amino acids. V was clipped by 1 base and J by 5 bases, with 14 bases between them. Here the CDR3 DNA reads TGTGCCAGTAGTATAGCGGGCCAGGGAAGGACTGAAGCTTTCTTT. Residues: CASSIAGQGRTEAFF. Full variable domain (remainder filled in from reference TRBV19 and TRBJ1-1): DGGITQSPKYLFRKEGQNVTLSCEQNLNHDAMYWYRQDPGQGLRLIYYSQIVNDFQKGDIAEGYSVSREKKESFPLTVTSAQKNPTAFYLCASSIAGQGRTEAFFGQGTRLTVV.

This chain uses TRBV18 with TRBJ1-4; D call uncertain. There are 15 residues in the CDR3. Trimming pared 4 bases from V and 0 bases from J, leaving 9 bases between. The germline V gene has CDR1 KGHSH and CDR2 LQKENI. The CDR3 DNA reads TGTGCCAGCTCACGAGAGGCAGCAACTAATGAAAAACTGTTTTTT. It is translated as CASSREAATNEKLFF.

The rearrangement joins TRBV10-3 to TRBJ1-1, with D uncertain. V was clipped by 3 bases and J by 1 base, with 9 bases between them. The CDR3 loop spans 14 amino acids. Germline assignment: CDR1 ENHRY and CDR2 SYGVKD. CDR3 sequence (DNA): TGTGCCATCAGTGATACTAGAGGGAACACTGAAGCTTTCTTT. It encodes CAISDTRGNTEAFF.

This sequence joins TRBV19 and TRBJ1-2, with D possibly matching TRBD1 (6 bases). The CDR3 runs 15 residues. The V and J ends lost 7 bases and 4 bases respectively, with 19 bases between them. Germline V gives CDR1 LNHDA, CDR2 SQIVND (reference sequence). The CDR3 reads CASTALGGLSYGYTF. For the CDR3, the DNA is TGTGCCAGTACCGCCTTAGGGGGTCTGAGCTATGGCTACACCTTC.

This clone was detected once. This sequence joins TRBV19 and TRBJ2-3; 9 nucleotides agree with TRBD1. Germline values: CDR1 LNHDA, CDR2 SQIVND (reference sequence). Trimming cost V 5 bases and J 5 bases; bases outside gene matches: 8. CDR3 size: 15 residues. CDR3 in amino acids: CASSLGGQGGDTQYF. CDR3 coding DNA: TGTGCCAGTAGTCTGGGGGGACAGGGCGGAGATACGCAGTATTTT.